Described below is a single T cell receptor beta chain sequence and its context. The antigen is not known. The sample is drawn from a study of radiotherapy plus CTLA-4 blockade in lung cancer. Study-level findings and limits: Early shifts in blood T cell clones, with interferon-beta, reportedly predicted response best.

CDR1 and CDR2 (germline): MNHEY, SVGAGI. V was pared by 10 bases and J by 3 bases, with 7 bases between. This CDR3 region has 12 residues. Sequenced by immunoSEQ multiplex PCR; TCRdb stores in-frame clones only, minus some. Among 70,000 to 95,000 clones listed, over 80% were seen once. Chemo-refractory metastatic non-small-cell lung cancer patients received focal radiation with ipilimumab CTLA-4 blockade. This sample comprised peripheral blood, obtained from a patient treated with radiotherapy plus ipilimumab. The receptor was derived from a human donor with non-small cell lung cancer that progressed on radiotherapy plus ipilimumab. This chain links TRBV6-5 with TRBJ2-6; D gene unclear. The DNA for the CDR3 is TGTGCCACCTGGGGTGGGGCCAACGTCCTGACTTTC. Protein product: CATWGGANVLTF.